Presented here are 20 T cell receptor beta chains from one specimen sequenced in a study of human T cells and chemical hapten exposure. TCRdb re-analysed the RACE reads in MiXCR, keeping a single row per CDR3 protein. The sample lists around 330,000 distinct CDR3 sequences, around 5.5% seen once, with roughly 8.2% in the top ten. This sample's time point: pre-sensitization, week 0. The sample's treatment: therapeutic diphenylcyclopropenone sensitization with weekly scalp DPC. The sample consisted of whole blood, taken in connection with sensitization to the hapten diphenylcyclopropenone (DPC). The receptors were gathered from a woman in her late teens or twenties with alopecia areata. Some clones in this sample may be carry-over from other donors' samples.

This clonotype was counted at least ten times. The genes are TRBV3-1 and TRBJ1-2, with D uncertain. Germline lookup yields CDR1 LGHDT and CDR2 YNNKEL (reference sequence). The CDR3 spans 12 residues. With 3 bases removed from V and 4 bases from J, the gap between germline ends came to 6 bases. As DNA, the CDR3 is TGTGCCAGCAGCCAGGCTATCTATGGCTACACCTTC. Translation: CASSQAIYGYTF.

This clonotype was seen at least ten times. The chain uses TRBV5-1 and TRBJ1-5; the D gene is possibly TRBD1 (6 bases). The V gene lost 3 bases and the J gene lost 3 bases, with 25 bases spanning the gap. CDR1 is SGHRS, CDR2 YFSETQ, per germline. The CDR3 has 19 residues. The CDR3 DNA follows: TGCGCCAGCAGCTGGACTCCCTCCCGGGGGCCAGGGGACAATCAGCCCCAGCATTTT. Encoded protein: CASSWTPSRGPGDNQPQHF.

The chain is built from TRBV5-1 and TRBJ1-1; TRBD1 might be the D (5 bases). Trimming removed 2 bases from V and 6 bases from J, with 8 bases in between. CDR1 SGHRS and CDR2 YFSETQ come from the germline V gene. The length of the CDR3 is 12 residues. The CDR3 region is CASSFTGAEAFF. In nucleotides, the CDR3 is TGCGCCAGCAGCTTTACAGGCGCTGAAGCTTTCTTT.

This clonotype occurred a few times. The V and J genes are TRBV12-3 or TRBV12-4 and TRBJ1-1, with 7 nucleotides matching TRBD1. The CDR3 length is 18 residues. With 2 bases clipped from V and 3 bases from J, the junction kept 15 bases outside the gene matches. The CDR3 nucleotides are TGTGCCAGCAGTTTACTCACCATCTTGACAGGGTCGGACACTGAAGCTTTCTTT. This codes for CASSLLTILTGSDTEAFF.

This clonotype was seen a few times. The gene calls are TRBV4-3 and TRBJ2-7, with a weak D call TRBD1 (5 bases). The CDR3 is made up of 15 amino acids. Germline V lookup: CDR1 LGHNA, CDR2 YSLEER. V dropped 0 bases and J dropped 4 bases, with 13 bases sitting between them. CDR3 sequence (DNA): TGCGCCAGCAGCCAAGACTTAGGGGTGACTTACGAGCAGTACTTC. Translated: CASSQDLGVTYEQYF.

This clonotype was seen a few times. The V call is TRBV7-2, the J call TRBJ1-1; 7 nucleotides line up with TRBD1. CDR1 is SGHTA and CDR2 is FQGNSA in the germline V gene. This CDR3 has 14 residues. Trimming removed 4 bases from V and 6 bases from J; junction bases left unmatched: 8. This CDR3 reads CASSSYQGVPEAFF. The CDR3 nucleotides read TGTGCCAGCAGCTCGTACCAGGGGGTCCCTGAAGCTTTCTTT.

This clonotype turned up a few times. The chain links TRBV2 to TRBJ2-7; D uncertain. This CDR3 is built from 12 residues. Germline lookup yields CDR1 SNHLY and CDR2 FYNNEI. Trimming took off 4 bases at V and 5 bases at J, with 9 bases between the two ends. In nucleotides, the CDR3 is TGTGCCAGCAGTGGAAAGGTCCACGAGCAGTACTTC. Translation gives CASSGKVHEQYF.

This clonotype has ten or more counts. The rearrangement uses TRBV12-3 or TRBV12-4 and TRBJ2-1; 9 bases agree with TRBD2. The V and J ends lost 2 bases and 10 bases, in that order; junction bases with no gene match: 6. This CDR3 is built from 14 residues. CDR3 sequence: CASSLPLAGTEQFF. CDR3 sequence (DNA): TGTGCCAGCAGTTTACCCCTAGCGGGGACGGAGCAGTTCTTC.

This clonotype was counted many times. The rearrangement joins TRBV29-1 to TRBJ1-1; a possible D gene is TRBD1 (6 bases). V dropped 4 bases and J dropped 5 bases, with 11 bases sitting between them. This CDR3 comprises 12 residues. Germline V gene sequence: CDR1 SQVTM, CDR2 ANQGSEA. CDR3 DNA: TGCAGCGTTGGCAGGCAGGGGACTGAAGCTTTCTTT. It yields the protein CSVGRQGTEAFF.

The chain combines TRBV20-1 with TRBJ2-2; D is perhaps TRBD1 or TRBD2 (5 bases each). CDR3 length equals 13 residues. V was pared by 6 bases and J by 5 bases, with 13 bases between. Germline assignment: CDR1 DFQATT and CDR2 SNEGSKA (reference sequence). CDR3 amino acids: CSAPSGRTGELFF. The CDR3 DNA reads TGCAGTGCCCCTTCGGGGCGGACCGGGGAGCTGTTTTTT.

The rearrangement joins TRBV6-2 or TRBV6-3 to TRBJ2-7; tentative D call: TRBD1 (5 bases). This CDR3 comprises 14 residues. V was shortened by 8 bases and J by 3 bases, with 17 bases between the two germline ends. The germline V gene encodes CDR1 MNHEY and CDR2 SVGEGT. The CDR3, as DNA: TGTGCCAGCGAAGGGGAAGAACAAGACTACGAGCAGTACTTC. This codes for CASEGEEQDYEQYF.

This clonotype turned up a few times. J is TRBJ1-2 and V is TRBV6-6; TRBD1 matches 8 bases. Germline CDR1 is MNHNY and CDR2 is SVGAGI (reference sequence). Trimming took 0 bases from V and 3 from J; bases not matched to a gene: 12. This CDR3 is built from 18 residues. The CDR3 reads CASSYSYGQGPSHYGYTF. Here the CDR3 DNA reads TGTGCCAGCAGTTACTCGTATGGACAGGGCCCCTCTCACTATGGCTACACCTTC.

This clonotype was observed a few times. Written as DNA, the CDR3 is TGTGCCAGCAGTTACCACGAAAATCAGCCCCAGCATTTT. This encodes CASSYHENQPQHF. The chain is built from TRBV6-2 or TRBV6-3 and TRBJ1-5; D not certain. The germline V gene has CDR1 MNHEY and CDR2 SVGEGT. The CDR3 length is 13 residues. V gave up 2 bases and J gave up 4 bases, with 6 bases separating them.

This clonotype has more than one count but fewer than ten. This chain uses TRBV12-3 or TRBV12-4 with TRBJ1-5; 7 positions match TRBD1. Unmatched junction bases numbered 12, after V lost 6 bases and J lost 1 base. The length of the CDR3 is 17 residues. The CDR3 protein is CASSIGQAPGSNQPQHF. The DNA for the CDR3 is TGTGCCAGCAGCATTGGACAGGCCCCAGGGAGCAATCAGCCCCAGCATTTT.

V is TRBV29-1 and J is TRBJ1-2, with a weak D call TRBD1 (5 bases). Germline lookup yields CDR1 SQVTM and CDR2 ANQGSEA. The CDR3 runs 13 residues. V lost 5 bases and J lost 3, with 13 bases in between. In nucleotides, the CDR3 is TGCAGCGTTCGGGGGGAAGAGGACTATGGCTACACCTTC. It yields the protein CSVRGEEDYGYTF.

The sample holds one count of this clonotype. V gene TRBV27 combines with J gene TRBJ2-7, with no clear D. Per the germline V gene, CDR1 is MNHEY and CDR2 is SMNVEV (reference sequence). The V end lost 5 bases, the J end lost 2 bases, and 10 bases lay between the germline ends. The CDR3 is 13 residues long. CDR3 region: CASSESRTYEQYF. The DNA of the CDR3 is TGTGCCAGCAGTGAGAGCAGGACCTACGAGCAGTACTTC.

At least ten counts were recorded for this clonotype. This chain joins TRBV28 and TRBJ2-7; 10 nucleotides match TRBD1. CDR1 is MDHEN and CDR2 is SYDVKM in the germline V gene. Trimming removed 5 bases from V and 7 bases from J; junction bases left unmatched: 11. The CDR3 totals 15 residues. Here the CDR3 DNA reads TGTGCCAGCAGTCCCCAGGGACAGGGGTCCTGGGAGCAGTACTTC. Translated, it gives CASSPQGQGSWEQYF.

This clonotype was recorded many times. V usage is TRBV7-2 and J usage is TRBJ2-3; maybe TRBD1 (5 bases). The CDR3 extends over 14 amino acids. CDR1 and CDR2 from the germline V gene are SGHTA and FQGNSA. Trimming removed 2 bases at V and 0 bases at J, with 6 bases between. CDR3 loop: CASSLRGSTDTQYF. The CDR3 DNA sequence: TGTGCCAGCAGCTTAAGGGGAAGCACAGATACGCAGTATTTT.

A note on this clonotype: A much larger clone lies a single base off, so this may be a read error. The rearrangement joins TRBV6-5 to TRBJ2-1; no firm D call. The germline V gene has CDR1 MNHEY and CDR2 SVGAGI. The CDR3 sequence is 14 residues long. The CDR3, as DNA: TGTGCCACCACCCCAGGTGTTTCCTACAATGTGCAGTTCTTC. This sequence encodes CATTPGVSYNVQFF.

This clonotype was seen many times. This chain connects TRBV7-2 to TRBJ1-4, with 8 bases identical to TRBD1. Germline values: CDR1 SGHTA, CDR2 FQGNSA. V lost 5 bases to trimming and J lost 8 bases; unmatched junction nucleotides: 16. The CDR3 length is 17 residues. DNA for the CDR3: TGTGCCAGCAGCCGACCGCCCAGGACAGGGACAGGAGAAAAACTGTTTTTT. This encodes CASSRPPRTGTGEKLFF.